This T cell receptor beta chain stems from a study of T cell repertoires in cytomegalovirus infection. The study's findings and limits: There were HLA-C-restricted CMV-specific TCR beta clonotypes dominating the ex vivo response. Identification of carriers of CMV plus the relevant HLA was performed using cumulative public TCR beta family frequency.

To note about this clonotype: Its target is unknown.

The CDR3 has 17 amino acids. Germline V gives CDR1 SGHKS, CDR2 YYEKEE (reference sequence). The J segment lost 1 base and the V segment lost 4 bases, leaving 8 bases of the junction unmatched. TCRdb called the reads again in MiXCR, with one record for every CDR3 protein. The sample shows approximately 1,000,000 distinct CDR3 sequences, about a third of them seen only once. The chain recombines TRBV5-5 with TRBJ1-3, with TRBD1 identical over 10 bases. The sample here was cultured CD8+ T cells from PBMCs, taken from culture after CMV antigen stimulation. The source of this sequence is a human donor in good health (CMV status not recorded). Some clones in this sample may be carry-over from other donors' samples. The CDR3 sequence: CASSPYRDRGSGNTIYF. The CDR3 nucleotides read TGTGCCAGCAGCCCCTACCGGGACAGGGGTTCTGGAAACACCATATATTTT.